This T cell receptor beta chain was found in a study of shared clonotypes between healthy human individuals. The test was conducted at deep level. The repertoire was sequenced with immunoSEQ multiplex PCR; TCRdb's copy has only in-frame clones and lacks some. The sample records approximately 1.5 million clones, around 98.5% being singletons. For this clone: This same CDR3 is encoded by further DNA sequences in the sample.

Sequenced: naive CD4+ T cells sorted from blood. Subset described: CD45RA+ positively selected. The TCR was taken from a man younger than 45 in good health.

The CDR3 region has the DNA TGTGCCTGGAGTCCACACAGGGATGGCTACACCTTC. This sequence encodes CAWSPHRDGYTF. J is TRBJ1-2 and V is TRBV30; TRBD1 might be the D (6 bases). In germline, CDR1 is GTSNPN, CDR2 SVGIG (reference sequence). V was cut by 2 bases and J by 6 bases, with 10 bases left in between. The CDR3 extends over 12 amino acids.